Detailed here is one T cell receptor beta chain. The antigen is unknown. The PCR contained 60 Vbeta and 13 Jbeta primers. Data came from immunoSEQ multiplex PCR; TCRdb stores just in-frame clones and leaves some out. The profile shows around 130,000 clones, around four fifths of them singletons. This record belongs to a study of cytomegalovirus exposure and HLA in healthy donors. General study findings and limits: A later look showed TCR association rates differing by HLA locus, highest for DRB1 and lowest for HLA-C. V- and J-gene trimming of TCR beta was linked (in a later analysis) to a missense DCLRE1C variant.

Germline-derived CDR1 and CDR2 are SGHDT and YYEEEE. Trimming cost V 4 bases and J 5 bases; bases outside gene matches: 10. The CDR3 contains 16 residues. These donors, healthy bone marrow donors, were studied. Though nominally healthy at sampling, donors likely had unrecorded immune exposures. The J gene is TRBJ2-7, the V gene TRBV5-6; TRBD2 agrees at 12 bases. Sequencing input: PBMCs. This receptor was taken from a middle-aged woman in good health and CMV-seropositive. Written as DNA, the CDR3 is TGTGCCAGCAGCCTACGGACTAGCGGGATTCTCCACGAGCAGTACTTC. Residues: CASSLRTSGILHEQYF.